Listed here are 20 T cell receptor beta chains from one sample, sequenced in a study of T-cell reconstitution after alpha-beta-depleted transplantation in children. A TCRbeta library incorporating unique molecular identifiers was prepared. TCRdb ran MiXCR on the PCR reads and lists one entry per CDR3 protein. The profile shows approximately 400,000 distinct CDR3 sequences, 11% of them singletons. The material was PBMCs from the stem cell graft donor, obtained from the stem cell graft. The receptors were sampled from a human donor who donated a stem cell graft to a child with acute myeloid leukemia.

V and J are TRBV10-1 and TRBJ2-2; D gene unclear. V was trimmed by 2 bases and J by 1 base, leaving 11 bases between them. The CDR3 contains 16 residues. CDR1 and CDR2 from the germline V gene are WNHNN and SYGVQD (reference sequence). The CDR3 loop is CASSEDGRKNTGELFF. In nucleotides, the CDR3 is TGCGCCAGCAGTGAGGACGGGCGAAAGAACACCGGGGAGCTGTTTTTT.

The sample holds a few counts of this clonotype. V gene TRBV27 combines with J gene TRBJ1-4; 7 nucleotides agree with TRBD1. V dropped 3 bases and J dropped 6; count of bases not matched to a gene: 10. The CDR3 is made up of 16 amino acids. CDR1 MNHEY and CDR2 SMNVEV come from the germline V gene (reference sequence). This CDR3 reads CASSFYPGTVDEKLFF. In nucleotides, the CDR3 is TGTGCCAGCAGTTTTTATCCCGGGACAGTGGATGAAAAACTGTTTTTT.

This clonotype was seen a few times. The chain is built from TRBV20-1 and TRBJ2-5, with 11 bases lining up with TRBD2. Germline lookup yields CDR1 DFQATT and CDR2 SNEGSKA (reference sequence). The CDR3 consists of 15 residues. V shed 4 bases and J 5 bases; nucleotides not matched to a gene: 9. The CDR3 region is CSAINSGGARETQYF. DNA of the CDR3: TGCAGTGCTATTAATAGCGGGGGGGCTCGTGAGACCCAGTACTTC.

The V call is TRBV19, the J call TRBJ2-7, with a possible D match to TRBD2 (5 bases). Germline loops: CDR1 LNHDA, CDR2 SQIVND (reference sequence). This CDR3 comprises 15 residues. V was cut by 3 bases and J by 2 bases, with 14 bases left in between. The CDR3 loop is CASSIYPTTPYEQYV. The CDR3 DNA reads TGTGCCAGTAGTATTTATCCGACTACCCCCTACGAGCAGTACGTC.

This clonotype was observed many times. The DNA of the CDR3 is TGTGCCAGCAGCTTAGCGTCAGTGATGGGTGGCTACACCTTC. It encodes CASSLASVMGGYTF. This chain connects TRBV7-9 to TRBJ1-2; no clear D. Trimming stripped 0 bases from V and 7 bases from J, with 12 bases between. This CDR3 is 14 amino acids long. Germline V gives CDR1 SEHNR, CDR2 FQNEAQ (reference sequence).

This clonotype was observed many times. The chain couples TRBV5-1 to TRBJ1-1, with 9 bases fitting TRBD1. Trimming took 0 bases from V and 4 from J; bases not matched to a gene: 4. CDR3 length: 15 residues. Per germline, CDR1 SGHRS and CDR2 YFSETQ. The CDR3 spells CASSLDGTGSTEAFF. The CDR3 DNA reads as TGCGCCAGCAGCTTGGACGGGACAGGGAGCACTGAAGCTTTCTTT.

The V call is TRBV7-2, the J call TRBJ2-7; the match to TRBD1 covers 8 bases. The V gene's germline CDR1 is SGHTA and CDR2 FQGNSA. V was clipped by 5 bases and J by 11 bases; unmatched bases: 11. This CDR3 spans 13 amino acids. CDR3 nucleotide sequence: TGTGCCAGCAGCGTATCCCCAGGGGGCGGCAAGTACTTC. Amino acids: CASSVSPGGGKYF.

The rearrangement uses TRBV29-1 and TRBJ2-5; D ambiguous. The V and J ends lost 2 bases and 2 bases respectively, with 24 bases between them. The germline V gene encodes CDR1 SQVTM and CDR2 ANQGSEA. The CDR3 is 18 amino acids. As DNA, the CDR3 is TGCAGCGTTGAAAAAGACCTCAAAGCTACTATCCTACAAGAGACCCAGTACTTC. Protein product: CSVEKDLKATILQETQYF.

This clonotype was seen many times. V gene TRBV20-1 combines with J gene TRBJ2-3; TRBD1 might be the D (6 bases). V was cut by 3 bases and J by 3 bases, with 13 bases left in between. Germline V lookup: CDR1 DFQATT, CDR2 SNEGSKA (reference sequence). This CDR3 region has 14 residues. The CDR3 DNA reads as TGCAGTGCTAGCCCCGGGACATTAACAGATACGCAGTATTTT. It encodes CSASPGTLTDTQYF.

This clonotype occurred many times. The genes are TRBV5-6 and TRBJ2-3; no clear D. Trimming removed 2 bases at V and 2 bases at J, with 6 bases between. CDR3 size: 13 residues. Germline CDR1 SGHDT, CDR2 YYEEEE. The CDR3 DNA follows: TGTGCCAGCAGCTTAACTTACACAGATACGCAGTATTTT. Residues: CASSLTYTDTQYF.

In this sample, this clonotype turned up a few times. The chain employs TRBV27 and TRBJ2-2, with D perhaps TRBD2 (6 bases). Per the germline V gene, CDR1 is MNHEY and CDR2 is SMNVEV (reference sequence). The CDR3 extends over 13 amino acids. Trimming left V 5 bases short and J 7 bases short, with 11 bases between. The CDR3 sequence is CASSVSGSGELFF. The CDR3 bases are TGTGCCAGCAGTGTTTCCGGGAGCGGGGAGCTGTTTTTT.

This clonotype was counted many times. The chain employs TRBV10-3 and TRBJ2-7, with a possible D match to TRBD1 (6 bases). Germline lookup yields CDR1 ENHRY and CDR2 SYGVKD. With 9 bases removed from V and 3 bases from J, the gap between germline ends came to 15 bases. The CDR3 has 13 residues. CDR3 DNA sequence: TGTGCCATATCACAGGGTGAGCGCTACGAGCAGTACGTC. Its translation: CAISQGERYEQYV.

This clonotype was recorded at least ten times. This sequence joins TRBV20-1 and TRBJ1-5; possibly TRBD1 for D (5 bases). The V and J ends lost 6 bases and 0 bases respectively, with 12 bases between them. The V gene's germline CDR1 is DFQATT and CDR2 SNEGSKA (reference sequence). The CDR3 consists of 14 residues. The CDR3 DNA follows: TGCAGTGCCATCAGACAGTATAGCAATCAGCCCCAGCATTTT. Protein: CSAIRQYSNQPQHF.

The rearrangement joins TRBV12-3 or TRBV12-4 to TRBJ2-7; possible D gene TRBD2, 5 bases. The CDR3 is 15 amino acids. The ends were cut back, 5 bases at V and 3 bases at J, with 17 bases in the middle. The CDR3 DNA sequence: TGTGCCAGCAGTAAGGACTTCGCACCAGACTACGAGCAGTACTTC. This gives the protein CASSKDFAPDYEQYF.

The chain links TRBV9 to TRBJ1-4; D not resolved. The CDR3 totals 14 residues. Germline CDR1 reads SGDLS; CDR2 reads YYNGEE. Trimming stripped 2 bases from V and 0 bases from J, with 5 bases between. Written as DNA, the CDR3 is TGTGCCAGCAGCGTCGGAGCAACTAATGAAAAACTGTTTTTT. Residues: CASSVGATNEKLFF.

This clonotype appeared a few times. The V gene is TRBV5-1, the J gene TRBJ1-4; TRBD1 aligns across 7 bases. Germline loops: CDR1 SGHRS, CDR2 YFSETQ. V shed 8 bases, J shed 14 bases, and the junction held 9 bases outside the gene matches. The CDR3 is made up of 11 amino acids. CDR3 protein: CARATGSPLFF. CDR3 DNA: TGCGCCAGAGCGACAGGGTCGCCGCTGTTTTTT. Variable domain in full (rest from reference TRBV5-1 and TRBJ1-4): KAGVTQTPRYLIKTRGQQVTLSCSPISGHRSVSWYQQTPGQGLQFLFEYFSETQRNKGNFPGRFSGRQFSNSRSEMNVSTLELGDSALYLCARATGSPLFFGSGTQLSVL.

This clonotype has only a few counts. This sequence joins TRBV27 and TRBJ2-1, with 8 bases identical to TRBD2. Germline V gene lookup returns CDR1 MNHEY and CDR2 SMNVEV (reference sequence). This CDR3 spans 15 amino acids. With 4 bases clipped from V and 2 bases from J, the junction kept 4 bases outside the gene matches. CDR3 nucleotide sequence: TGTGCCAGCAGTTCATTGACTAGCGCCTACAATGAGCAGTTCTTC. Protein sequence: CASSSLTSAYNEQFF.

This clonotype was picked up many times. The chain recombines TRBV5-1 with TRBJ2-1; no clear D. CDR3 length: 12 amino acids. V was cut by 1 base and J by 5 bases, with 4 bases left in between. The germline CDR1 and CDR2 sequences are SGHRS and YFSETQ. CDR3 sequence: CASSLLDNEQFF. The DNA of the CDR3 is TGCGCCAGCAGCTTGTTAGACAATGAGCAGTTCTTC.

To note about this clonotype: As the CDR3 is not closed by the conserved phenylalanine or tryptophan, this likely results from a read error. The chain recombines TRBV7-8 with TRBJ2-7, with D tentatively TRBD1 (5 bases). V shed 1 base and J shed 6 bases, with 10 bases lying between them. The CDR3 sequence is 13 residues long. From germline, CDR1 is SGHVS and CDR2 FQNEAQ. CDR3 sequence reads: CASSLGGRGEQYI. The DNA for the CDR3 is TGTGCCAGCAGCTTAGGAGGTAGGGGCGAGCAGTACATC.

There are many counts of this clonotype. J is TRBJ2-1 and V is TRBV5-1, with 8 bases matching TRBD1. The CDR3 spans 16 residues. Per the germline V gene, CDR1 is SGHRS and CDR2 is YFSETQ. Trimming at V came to 2 bases and at J to 9 bases, leaving 13 bases not matched to a gene. The CDR3 DNA sequence: TGCGCCAGCAGCTTCTCGGCAGGGGGCTACATAAGTGAGCAGTTCTTC. This codes for CASSFSAGGYISEQFF.